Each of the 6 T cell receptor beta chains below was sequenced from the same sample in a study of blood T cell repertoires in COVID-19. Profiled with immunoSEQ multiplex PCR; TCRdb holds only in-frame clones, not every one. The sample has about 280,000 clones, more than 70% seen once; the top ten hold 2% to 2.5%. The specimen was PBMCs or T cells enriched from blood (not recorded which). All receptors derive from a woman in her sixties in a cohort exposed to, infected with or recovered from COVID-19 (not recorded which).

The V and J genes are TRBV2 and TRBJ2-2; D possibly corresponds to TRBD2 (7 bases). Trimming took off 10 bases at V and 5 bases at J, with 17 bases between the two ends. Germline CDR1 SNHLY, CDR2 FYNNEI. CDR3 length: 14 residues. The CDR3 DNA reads TGTGCCAAAGGGGGTTCTAGCGGAACCGGGGAGCTGTTTTTT. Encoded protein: CAKGGSSGTGELFF. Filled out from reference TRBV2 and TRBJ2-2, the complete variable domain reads EPEVTQTPSHQVTQMGQEVILRCVPISNHLYFYWYRQILGQKVEFLVSFYNNEISEKSEIFDDQFSVERPDGSNFTLKIRSTKLEDSAMYFCAKGGSSGTGELFFGEGSRLTVL.

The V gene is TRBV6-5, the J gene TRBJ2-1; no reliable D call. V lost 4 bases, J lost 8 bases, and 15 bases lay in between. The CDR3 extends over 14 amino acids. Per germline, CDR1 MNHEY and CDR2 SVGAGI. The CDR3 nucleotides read TGTGCCAGCAGTTCCGCTTATCCCCAGGATGAGCAGTTCTTC. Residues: CASSSAYPQDEQFF.

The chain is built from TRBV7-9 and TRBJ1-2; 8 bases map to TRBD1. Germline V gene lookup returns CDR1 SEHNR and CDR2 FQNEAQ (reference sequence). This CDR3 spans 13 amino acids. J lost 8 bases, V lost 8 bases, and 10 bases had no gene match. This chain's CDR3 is CASSTGQGGGYTF. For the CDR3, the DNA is TGTGCCAGCTCTACAGGACAGGGTGGGGGCTACACCTTC.

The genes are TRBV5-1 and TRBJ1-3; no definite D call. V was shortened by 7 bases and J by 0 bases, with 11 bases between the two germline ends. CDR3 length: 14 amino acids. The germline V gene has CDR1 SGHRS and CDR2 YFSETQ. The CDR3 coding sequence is TGCGCCAGCGCGCCGGGTTTCTCTGGAAACACCATATATTTT. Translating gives CASAPGFSGNTIYF.

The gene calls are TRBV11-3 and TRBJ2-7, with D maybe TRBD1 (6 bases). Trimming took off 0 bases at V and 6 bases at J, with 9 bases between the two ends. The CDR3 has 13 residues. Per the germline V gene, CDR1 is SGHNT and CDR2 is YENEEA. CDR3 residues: CASSLDSRGEQYF. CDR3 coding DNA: TGTGCCAGCAGCTTAGACAGCAGGGGCGAGCAGTACTTC.

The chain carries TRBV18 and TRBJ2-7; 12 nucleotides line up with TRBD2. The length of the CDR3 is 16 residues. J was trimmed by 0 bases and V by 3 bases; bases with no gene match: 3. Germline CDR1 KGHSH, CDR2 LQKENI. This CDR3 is CASSPSGLAGSYEQYF. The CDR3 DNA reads TGTGCCAGCTCACCCTCGGGACTAGCGGGCTCCTACGAGCAGTACTTC.